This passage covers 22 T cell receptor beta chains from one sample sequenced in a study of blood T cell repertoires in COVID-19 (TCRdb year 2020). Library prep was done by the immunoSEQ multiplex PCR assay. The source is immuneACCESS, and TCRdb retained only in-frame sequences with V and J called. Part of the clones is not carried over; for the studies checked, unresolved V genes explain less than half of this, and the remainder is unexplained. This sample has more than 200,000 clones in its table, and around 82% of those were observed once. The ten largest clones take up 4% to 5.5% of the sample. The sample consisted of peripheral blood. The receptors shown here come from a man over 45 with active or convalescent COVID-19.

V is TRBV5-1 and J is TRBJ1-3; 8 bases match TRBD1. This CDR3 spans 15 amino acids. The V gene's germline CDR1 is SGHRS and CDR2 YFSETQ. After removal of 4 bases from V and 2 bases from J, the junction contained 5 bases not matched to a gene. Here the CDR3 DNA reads TGCGCCAGCAGCCCTCAGGGGGCTCCTGGAAACACCATATATTTT. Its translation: CASSPQGAPGNTIYF. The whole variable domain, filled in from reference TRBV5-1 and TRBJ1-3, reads KAGVTQTPRYLIKTRGQQVTLSCSPISGHRSVSWYQQTPGQGLQFLFEYFSETQRNKGNFPGRFSGRQFSNSRSEMNVSTLELGDSALYLCASSPQGAPGNTIYFGEGSWLTVV.

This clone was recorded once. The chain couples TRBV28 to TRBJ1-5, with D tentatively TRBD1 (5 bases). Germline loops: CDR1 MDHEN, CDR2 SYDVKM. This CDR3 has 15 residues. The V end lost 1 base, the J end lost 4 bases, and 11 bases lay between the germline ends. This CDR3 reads CASSLSTGGNQPQHF. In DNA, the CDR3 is TGTGCCAGCAGTTTATCAACGGGGGGTAATCAGCCCCAGCATTTT.

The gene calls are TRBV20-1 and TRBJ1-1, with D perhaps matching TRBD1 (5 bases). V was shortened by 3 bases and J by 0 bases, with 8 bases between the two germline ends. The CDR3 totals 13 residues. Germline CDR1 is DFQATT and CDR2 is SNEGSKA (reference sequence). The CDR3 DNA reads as TGCAGTGCTAGTGGGGGGGTGAACACTGAAGCTTTCTTT. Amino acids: CSASGGVNTEAFF.

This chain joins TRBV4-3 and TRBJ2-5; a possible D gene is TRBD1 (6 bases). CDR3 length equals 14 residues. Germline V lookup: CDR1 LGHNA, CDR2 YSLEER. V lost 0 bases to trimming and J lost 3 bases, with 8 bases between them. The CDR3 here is CASSQDRQEETQYF. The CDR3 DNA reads TGCGCCAGCAGCCAAGATAGACAGGAAGAGACCCAGTACTTC.

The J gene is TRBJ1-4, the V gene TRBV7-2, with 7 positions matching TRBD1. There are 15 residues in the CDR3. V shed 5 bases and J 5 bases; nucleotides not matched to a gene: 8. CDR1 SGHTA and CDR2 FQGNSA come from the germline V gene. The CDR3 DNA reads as TGTGCCAGCAGCGGCTCGGGACAGCCGAATGAAAAACTGTTTTTT. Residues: CASSGSGQPNEKLFF. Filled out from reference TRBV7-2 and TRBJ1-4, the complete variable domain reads GAGVSQSPSNKVTEKGKDVELRCDPISGHTALYWYRQSLGQGLEFLIYFQGNSAPDKSGLPSDRFSAERTGGSVSTLTIQRTQQEDSAVYLCASSGSGQPNEKLFFGSGTQLSVL.

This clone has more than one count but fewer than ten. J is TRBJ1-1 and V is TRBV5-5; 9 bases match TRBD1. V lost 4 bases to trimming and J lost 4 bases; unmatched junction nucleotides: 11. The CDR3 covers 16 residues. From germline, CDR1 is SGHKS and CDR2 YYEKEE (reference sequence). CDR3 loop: CASSPGTGRYGTEAFF. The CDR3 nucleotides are TGTGCCAGCAGCCCCGGGACAGGGCGATATGGCACTGAAGCTTTCTTT. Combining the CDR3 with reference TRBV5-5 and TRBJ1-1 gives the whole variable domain DAGVTQSPTHLIKTRGQQVTLRCSPISGHKSVSWYQQVLGQGPQFIFQYYEKEERGRGNFPDRFSARQFPNYSSELNVNALLLGDSALYLCASSPGTGRYGTEAFFGQGTRLTVV.

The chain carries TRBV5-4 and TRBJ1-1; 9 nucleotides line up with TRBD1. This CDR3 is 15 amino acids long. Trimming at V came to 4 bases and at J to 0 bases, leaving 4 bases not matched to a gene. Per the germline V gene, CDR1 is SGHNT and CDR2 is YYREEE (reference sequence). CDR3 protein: CASSPGQGMNTEAFF. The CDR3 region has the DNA TGTGCCAGCAGCCCGGGACAGGGCATGAACACTGAAGCTTTCTTT.

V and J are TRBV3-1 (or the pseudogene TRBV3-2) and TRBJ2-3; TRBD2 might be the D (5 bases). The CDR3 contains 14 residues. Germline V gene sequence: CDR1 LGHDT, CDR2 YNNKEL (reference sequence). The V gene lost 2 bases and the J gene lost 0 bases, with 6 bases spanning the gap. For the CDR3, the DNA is TGTGCCAGCAGCCAAAGCGGAAGCACAGATACGCAGTATTTT. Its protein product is CASSQSGSTDTQYF.

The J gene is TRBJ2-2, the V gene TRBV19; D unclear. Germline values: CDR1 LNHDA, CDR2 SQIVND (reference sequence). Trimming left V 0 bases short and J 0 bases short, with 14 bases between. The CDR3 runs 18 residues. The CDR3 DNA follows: TGTGCCAGTAGTATAGAACGAAGGCAGGCTGCGAACACCGGGGAGCTGTTTTTT. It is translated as CASSIERRQAANTGELFF.

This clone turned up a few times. The CDR3 region is CASRSGGSGTEAFF. In DNA, the CDR3 is TGTGCCAGCAGGTCAGGAGGGAGCGGTACTGAAGCTTTCTTT. This chain connects TRBV25-1 to TRBJ1-1; D unresolved. V lost 6 bases to trimming and J lost 5 bases, with 16 bases between them. The germline CDR1 and CDR2 sequences are MGHDK and SYGVNS. This CDR3 is 14 amino acids long.

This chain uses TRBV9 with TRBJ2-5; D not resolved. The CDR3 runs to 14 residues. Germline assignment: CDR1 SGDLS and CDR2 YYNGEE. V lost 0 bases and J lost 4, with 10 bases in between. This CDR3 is CASSVDPRRETQYF. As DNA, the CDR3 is TGTGCCAGCAGCGTAGACCCGAGAAGAGAGACCCAGTACTTC.

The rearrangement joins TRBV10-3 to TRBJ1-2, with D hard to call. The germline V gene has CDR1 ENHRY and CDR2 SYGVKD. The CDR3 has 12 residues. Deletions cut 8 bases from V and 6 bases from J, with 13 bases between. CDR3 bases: TGTGCCATCCATAATAGTGTCGATGGCTACACCTTC. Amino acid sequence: CAIHNSVDGYTF.

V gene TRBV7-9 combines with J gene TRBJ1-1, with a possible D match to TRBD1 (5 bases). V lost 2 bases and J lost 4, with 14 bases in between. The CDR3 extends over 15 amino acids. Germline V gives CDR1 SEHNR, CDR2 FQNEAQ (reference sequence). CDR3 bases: TGTGCCAGCAGCTTAAGGGCAGGGTGGGGCACTGAAGCTTTCTTT. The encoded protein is CASSLRAGWGTEAFF.

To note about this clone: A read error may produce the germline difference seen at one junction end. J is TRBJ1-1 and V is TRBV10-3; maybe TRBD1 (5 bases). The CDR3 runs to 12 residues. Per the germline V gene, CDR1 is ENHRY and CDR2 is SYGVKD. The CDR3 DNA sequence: TGTACCATCAGTGTAGGGGCAACTGAAGCTTTCTTT. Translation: CTISVGATEAFF.

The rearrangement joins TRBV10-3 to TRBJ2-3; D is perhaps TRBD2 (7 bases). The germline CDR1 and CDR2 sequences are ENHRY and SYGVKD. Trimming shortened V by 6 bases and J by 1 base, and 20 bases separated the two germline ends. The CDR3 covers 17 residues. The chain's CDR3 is CAIREEPGGIGTDTQYF. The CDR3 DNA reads TGTGCCATCAGGGAAGAACCGGGGGGCATTGGCACAGATACGCAGTATTTT.

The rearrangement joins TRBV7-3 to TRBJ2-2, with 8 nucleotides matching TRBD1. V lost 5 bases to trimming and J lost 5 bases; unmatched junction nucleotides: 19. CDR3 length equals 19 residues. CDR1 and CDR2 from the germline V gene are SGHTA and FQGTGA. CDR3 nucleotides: TGTGCCAGCAGCCCCGGGAAGGGTTTGCAGGGGGCGCGAACCGGGGAGCTGTTTTTT. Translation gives CASSPGKGLQGARTGELFF. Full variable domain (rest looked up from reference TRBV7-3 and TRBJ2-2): GAGVSQTPSNKVTEKGKYVELRCDPISGHTALYWYRQSLGQGPEFLIYFQGTGAADDSGLPNDRFFAVRPEGSVSTLKIQRTERGDSAVYLCASSPGKGLQGARTGELFFGEGSRLTVL.

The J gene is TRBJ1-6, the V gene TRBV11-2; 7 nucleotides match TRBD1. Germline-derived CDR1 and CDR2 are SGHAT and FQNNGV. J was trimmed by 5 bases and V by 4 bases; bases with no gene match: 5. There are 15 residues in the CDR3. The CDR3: CASSSQQGNNSPLHF. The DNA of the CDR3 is TGTGCCAGCAGCTCGCAACAGGGGAATAATTCACCCCTCCACTTT. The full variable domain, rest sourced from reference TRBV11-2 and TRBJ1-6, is EAGVAQSPRYKIIEKRQSVAFWCNPISGHATLYWYQQILGQGPKLLIQFQNNGVVDDSQLPKDRFSAERLKGVDSTLKIQPAKLEDSAVYLCASSSQQGNNSPLHFGNGTRLTVT.

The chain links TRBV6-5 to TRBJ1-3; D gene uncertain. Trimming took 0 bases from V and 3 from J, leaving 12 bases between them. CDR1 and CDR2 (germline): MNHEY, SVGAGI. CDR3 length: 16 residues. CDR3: CASSYSTPRGGNTIYF. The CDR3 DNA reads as TGTGCCAGCAGTTACTCGACCCCCCGGGGTGGAAACACCATATATTTT.

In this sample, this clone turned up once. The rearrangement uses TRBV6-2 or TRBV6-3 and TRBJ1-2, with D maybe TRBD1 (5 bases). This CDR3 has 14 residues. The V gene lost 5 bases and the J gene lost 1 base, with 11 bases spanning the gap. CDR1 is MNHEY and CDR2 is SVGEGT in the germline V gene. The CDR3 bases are TGTGCCAGCAGTCGGGGGTCGAATAACTATGGCTACACCTTC. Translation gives CASSRGSNNYGYTF.

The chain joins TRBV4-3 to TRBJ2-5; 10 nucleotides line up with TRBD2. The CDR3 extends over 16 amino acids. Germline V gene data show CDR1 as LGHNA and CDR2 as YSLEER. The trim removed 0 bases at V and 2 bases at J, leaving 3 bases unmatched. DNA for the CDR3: TGCGCCAGCAGCCAAGAAGCGGGGGGGCATCAAGAGACCCAGTACTTC. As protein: CASSQEAGGHQETQYF.

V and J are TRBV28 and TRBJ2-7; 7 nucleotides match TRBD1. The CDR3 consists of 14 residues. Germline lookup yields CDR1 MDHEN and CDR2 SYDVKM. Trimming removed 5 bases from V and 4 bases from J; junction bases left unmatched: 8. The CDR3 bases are TGTGCCAGCAGTGAGGGGGCAGGGATATACGAGCAGTACTTC. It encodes CASSEGAGIYEQYF.

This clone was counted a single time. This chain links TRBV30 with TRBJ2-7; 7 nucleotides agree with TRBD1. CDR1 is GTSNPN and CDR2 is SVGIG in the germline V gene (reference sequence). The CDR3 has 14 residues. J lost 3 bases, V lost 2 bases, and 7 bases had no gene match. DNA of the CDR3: TGTGCCTGGAGTATAGAGACAGGGCTCTACGAGCAGTACTTC. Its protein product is CAWSIETGLYEQYF.